This T cell receptor (beta chain) was obtained from a study of cytomegalovirus exposure and HLA in healthy donors. The PCR employed 60 Vbeta primers together with 13 Jbeta primers. The method was immunoSEQ multiplex PCR; TCRdb's version includes in-frame clones alone and lacks a portion of them. Here the sample spans over 150,000 clones, 68% being singletons. V lost 5 bases and J lost 5; bases outside the gene matches: 13. The CDR3 runs 16 residues. CDR1 and CDR2 from the germline V gene are SGHTA and FQGNSA. Details on this clone: Its specificity is unknown.

Study-level findings and limits: When presence/absence was analysed, sequencing depth was taken to be roughly uniform across donors. Researchers catalogued 160 or so TCR beta chains as cytomegalovirus-associated.

The TCR originated in a man aged 50-60 years in good health and CMV-seronegative. The chain has TRBV7-2 and TRBJ1-2, with TRBD1 matching 8 bases. Sequenced sample: PBMCs. In DNA, the CDR3 is TGTGCCAGCAGCCGTCGACAGGGGCCTACCGATTATGGCTACACCTTC. This translates into CASSRRQGPTDYGYTF.